These 29 T cell receptor beta chains were all obtained from the same sample, sequenced in a study of shared clonotypes between healthy human individuals. Sequencing used immunoSEQ multiplex PCR; TCRdb keeps in-frame clones, though not all of them. Found here are roughly 700,000 clones, 74% of them singletons; the top ten hold about 1.8%. Sequencing was done on a sample of memory CD4+ T cells sorted from blood. Subset described: CD45RA-negative fraction. The receptors stem from a woman in her 30s in good health.

A few counts support this clone. This chain uses TRBV11-1 with TRBJ2-5; D might be TRBD2 (5 bases). This CDR3 contains 15 residues. Germline V CDR1 and CDR2: SGHAT, FQDESV (reference sequence). Trimming pared 5 bases from V and 5 bases from J, leaving 18 bases between. The CDR3: CASSPRDSSKETQYF. DNA for the CDR3: TGTGCCAGCAGCCCTCGGGATAGCTCGAAGGAGACCCAGTACTTC.

The table lists this clone with many counts. This sample also contains other DNA sequences that code for the same CDR3. The V and J genes are TRBV12-5 and TRBJ2-1; unclear D gene. V was cut by 1 base and J by 0 bases, with 4 bases left in between. This CDR3 has 14 amino acids. The germline V gene encodes CDR1 LGHNT and CDR2 FRNRAP. The chain's CDR3 is CASGLDSSYNEQFF. CDR3 DNA sequence: TGTGCTAGTGGTTTGGACAGCTCCTACAATGAGCAGTTCTTC.

CDR3 nucleotides: TGTGCCAGCAGCTTGGTGGGGGCTAAAGCTTTCTTT. Amino acids: CASSLVGAKAFF. This rearrangement joins TRBV5-4 to TRBJ1-1; TRBD1 might be the D (6 bases). The germline CDR1 and CDR2 sequences are SGHNT and YYREEE (reference sequence). This CDR3 region has 12 residues. Trimming left V 0 bases short and J 9 bases short, with 9 bases between.

This clone was counted a single time. This chain connects TRBV19 to TRBJ2-7; 7 bases fit TRBD2. V was clipped by 1 base and J by 0 bases; unmatched bases: 12. The length of the CDR3 is 18 residues. Germline assignment: CDR1 LNHDA and CDR2 SQIVND (reference sequence). The CDR3 is CASSIAGPAGGSSYEQYF. CDR3 in DNA: TGTGCCAGTAGTATAGCCGGACCTGCGGGCGGGAGCTCCTACGAGCAGTACTTC.

As to this clone: Other DNA sequences in the sample encode the same CDR3. In DNA, the CDR3 is TGCGCCAGCAGCTTTGGGCAGGGTGAGACCCAGTACTTC. Translation gives CASSFGQGETQYF. The chain combines TRBV5-1 with TRBJ2-5; D might be TRBD1 (5 bases). Germline V CDR1 and CDR2: SGHRS, YFSETQ. The CDR3 is 13 amino acids. V was clipped by 2 bases and J by 5 bases, with 10 bases between them.

V gene TRBV5-1 combines with J gene TRBJ2-7; either TRBD1 or TRBD2 may supply D (7 bases each). V was pared by 4 bases and J by 4 bases, with 15 bases between. This CDR3 comprises 14 residues. The germline V gene has CDR1 SGHRS and CDR2 YFSETQ. CDR3 sequence (DNA): TGCGCCAGCAGCCCCCCAGGGGGGGGATACGAGCAGTACTTC. This sequence encodes CASSPPGGGYEQYF.

The chain links TRBV28 to TRBJ2-3; D is uncertain. V lost 2 bases, J lost 0 bases, and 9 bases lay in between. The length of the CDR3 is 15 residues. CDR1 is MDHEN and CDR2 is SYDVKM in the germline V gene. Here the CDR3 reads CASSLVPESTDTQYF. In DNA form, the CDR3 reads TGTGCCAGCAGTTTAGTCCCGGAAAGCACAGATACGCAGTATTTT.

The gene calls are TRBV7-2 and TRBJ2-4; D ambiguous. The CDR3 covers 13 residues. Germline-derived CDR1 and CDR2 are SGHTA and FQGNSA. Trimming took 2 bases from V and 6 from J, leaving 8 bases between them. The CDR3 DNA reads as TGTGCCAGCAGCTTAACACCATCAAACATTCAGTACTTC. As protein: CASSLTPSNIQYF.

The genes are TRBV27 and TRBJ2-7; 8 nucleotides agree with TRBD2. V dropped 4 bases and J dropped 3; count of bases not matched to a gene: 11. The CDR3 length is 16 residues. From germline, CDR1 is MNHEY and CDR2 SMNVEV (reference sequence). CDR3 coding DNA: TGTGCCAGCAGTTCAACCACCTTAGCGGGGCGCTACGAGCAGTACTTC. Translated: CASSSTTLAGRYEQYF.

The rearrangement joins TRBV11-3 to TRBJ1-1; 7 bases align to TRBD1. V gave up 5 bases and J gave up 1 base; unmatched junction bases: 7. CDR1 and CDR2 (germline): SGHNT, YENEEA. The CDR3 has 15 residues. The DNA for the CDR3 is TGTGCCAGCAGCACCAACAGGGGAAAGAACACTGAAGCTTTCTTT. Its protein product is CASSTNRGKNTEAFF.

The chain joins TRBV6-4 to TRBJ2-7; 9 nucleotides align to TRBD2. V lost 6 bases and J lost 3; bases outside the gene matches: 9. This CDR3 contains 15 residues. Per the germline V gene, CDR1 is MRHNA and CDR2 is SNTAGT. DNA of the CDR3: TGTGCCAGCAGCCCTGGGGCTAGCGGGAACTACGAGCAGTACTTC. It encodes CASSPGASGNYEQYF.

The V gene is TRBV27, the J gene TRBJ2-1; D possibly corresponds to TRBD2 (5 bases). CDR3 length: 17 residues. The V gene lost 4 bases and the J gene lost 6 bases, with 22 bases spanning the gap. Germline assignment: CDR1 MNHEY and CDR2 SMNVEV (reference sequence). The DNA of the CDR3 is TGTGCCAGCAGTTCCTATAAGAGCGGACTCCTCGGCAATGAGCAGTTCTTC. Amino acid sequence: CASSSYKSGLLGNEQFF.

CDR3 in amino acids: CASSLGGLSTDTQYF. The DNA for the CDR3 is TGTGCCAGCAGCTTGGGCGGGTTAAGCACAGATACGCAGTATTTT. The chain has TRBV7-6 and TRBJ2-3; a possible D gene is TRBD2 (5 bases). Trimming took 3 bases from V and 0 from J, leaving 10 bases between them. CDR3 length: 15 amino acids. CDR1 and CDR2 (germline): SGHVS, FNYEAQ.

The chain couples TRBV30 to TRBJ2-1, with 8 positions matching TRBD2. The CDR3 loop spans 12 amino acids. J gave up 8 bases and V 3 bases, and 3 bases lay outside the gene matches. Germline CDR1 is GTSNPN and CDR2 is SVGIG (reference sequence). The CDR3 bases are TGTGCCTGGAGCGGACTAGCTGATGAGCAGTTCTTC. Residues: CAWSGLADEQFF.

This clone came up once. The chain links TRBV18 to TRBJ2-5; D may match TRBD1 or TRBD2 (5 bases each). CDR1 and CDR2 (germline): KGHSH, LQKENI. CDR3 length equals 15 residues. V lost 1 base and J 3 bases, leaving 12 bases between the germline ends. In DNA, the CDR3 is TGTGCCAGCTCACCACTAGGGACGGCGAAAGAGACCCAGTACTTC. Encoded protein: CASSPLGTAKETQYF.

This chain uses TRBV2 with TRBJ1-5; 11 nucleotides line up with TRBD1. Germline V gene data show CDR1 as SNHLY and CDR2 as FYNNEI. The CDR3 runs to 16 residues. J gave up 5 bases and V 1 base, and 4 bases lay outside the gene matches. The chain's CDR3 is CASSEVGQGAYQPQHF. The CDR3 coding sequence is TGTGCCAGCAGTGAAGTTGGACAGGGGGCCTATCAGCCCCAGCATTTT.

In this sample, this clone turned up a few times. The V gene is TRBV19, the J gene TRBJ2-3; TRBD2 agrees at 12 bases. J was trimmed by 4 bases and V by 1 base; bases with no gene match: 6. This CDR3 is 17 amino acids long. The V gene's germline CDR1 is LNHDA and CDR2 SQIVND (reference sequence). CDR3: CASSIGSLAGGADTQYF. CDR3 DNA: TGTGCCAGTAGTATAGGGTCACTAGCGGGAGGAGCAGATACGCAGTATTTT.

This chain connects TRBV2 to TRBJ2-2; no definite D call. The CDR3 extends over 15 amino acids. The V end was cut by 3 bases, the J end by 3 bases, with 11 bases between. Germline V lookup: CDR1 SNHLY, CDR2 FYNNEI. The CDR3 spells CASSDYGVDTGELFF. DNA of the CDR3: TGTGCCAGCAGTGATTATGGGGTGGACACCGGGGAGCTGTTTTTT.

This rearrangement joins TRBV5-4 to TRBJ2-2, with 9 positions matching TRBD2. V lost 1 base and J lost 4; bases outside the gene matches: 5. Germline CDR1 is SGHNT and CDR2 is YYREEE (reference sequence). The CDR3 loop spans 16 amino acids. Here the CDR3 DNA reads TGTGCCAGCAGCTTGTCTAGCGGGACATCCACCGGGGAGCTGTTTTTT. It translates to CASSLSSGTSTGELFF.

The chain is built from TRBV27 and TRBJ1-2; D remains ambiguous. The CDR3 is 11 amino acids. Germline CDR1 and CDR2: MNHEY and SMNVEV (reference sequence). Trimming removed 5 bases from V and 5 bases from J, with 6 bases in between. The CDR3: CASSRGYGYTF. The CDR3 bases are TGTGCCAGCAGTCGGGGTTATGGCTACACCTTC.

The chain joins TRBV20-1 to TRBJ1-3; D gene unclear. CDR3 length: 11 residues. Germline V lookup: CDR1 DFQATT, CDR2 SNEGSKA (reference sequence). Trimming shortened V by 7 bases and J by 5 bases, and 9 bases separated the two germline ends. CDR3 amino acids: CSVVQRNTIYF. DNA for the CDR3: TGCAGTGTAGTACAGCGAAACACCATATATTTT.

This rearrangement joins TRBV5-1 to TRBJ2-1, with 9 nucleotides matching TRBD2. This CDR3 has 14 residues. Unmatched junction bases numbered 8, after V lost 4 bases and J lost 9 bases. The germline V gene has CDR1 SGHRS and CDR2 YFSETQ. The CDR3 bases are TGCGCCAGCAGCCCGCGGGAGGGCCCGGGTGAGCAGTTCTTC. It encodes CASSPREGPGEQFF.

This chain uses TRBV18 with TRBJ2-7; 9 positions match TRBD1. The germline V gene has CDR1 KGHSH and CDR2 LQKENI. After removal of 2 bases from V and 9 bases from J, the junction contained 17 bases not matched to a gene. The CDR3 consists of 17 residues. CDR3 coding DNA: TGTGCCAGCTCACCAGTTACTTCCGGGACAGGGTCAGTTGCGCAGTACTTC. This encodes CASSPVTSGTGSVAQYF.

The chain has TRBV2 and TRBJ2-3; D is perhaps TRBD2 (6 bases). The V and J ends lost 10 bases and 4 bases respectively, with 18 bases between them. Germline-derived CDR1 and CDR2 are SNHLY and FYNNEI. The CDR3 runs to 14 residues. CDR3 DNA sequence: TGTGCCAACAGGAGGGGTATTGGAGCAGATACGCAGTATTTT. It yields the protein CANRRGIGADTQYF.

The V call is TRBV5-1, the J call TRBJ2-7, with D tentatively TRBD1 (5 bases). The V gene lost 2 bases and the J gene lost 7 bases, with 13 bases spanning the gap. CDR3 length equals 13 residues. Germline-derived CDR1 and CDR2 are SGHRS and YFSETQ. CDR3 coding DNA: TGCGCCAGCAGCTTCGGACAAAAGGAAGAGCAGTACTTC. Translating gives CASSFGQKEEQYF.

This clone was counted only a few times. The chain recombines TRBV19 with TRBJ2-5; TRBD1 agrees at 8 bases. J was trimmed by 4 bases and V by 6 bases; bases with no gene match: 4. The CDR3 is made up of 13 amino acids. The germline V gene encodes CDR1 LNHDA and CDR2 SQIVND (reference sequence). CDR3 sequence (DNA): TGTGCCAGTAGCAACACAGGGGGAGAGACCCAGTACTTC. Protein sequence: CASSNTGGETQYF. The full variable domain, with the rest looked up from reference TRBV19 and TRBJ2-5, is DGGITQSPKYLFRKEGQNVTLSCEQNLNHDAMYWYRQDPGQGLRLIYYSQIVNDFQKGDIAEGYSVSREKKESFPLTVTSAQKNPTAFYLCASSNTGGETQYFGPGTRLLVL.

The CDR3: CASSEGLAGEYEQYF. For the CDR3, the DNA is TGTGCCAGCAGTGAAGGACTAGCGGGAGAATACGAGCAGTACTTC. The chain carries TRBV6-1 and TRBJ2-7; 12 bases agree with TRBD2. The V gene's germline CDR1 is MNHNS and CDR2 SASEGT. With 1 base clipped from V and 4 bases from J, the junction kept 2 bases outside the gene matches. CDR3 size: 15 residues.

This clone occurred a few times. V and J are TRBV2 and TRBJ1-2; D gene uncertain. The CDR3 runs 14 residues. CDR1 and CDR2 from the germline V gene are SNHLY and FYNNEI. Trimming shortened V by 0 bases and J by 4 bases, and 9 bases separated the two germline ends. The CDR3 region has the DNA TGTGCCAGCAGTGAAGCCGTCAGGATCTATGGCTACACCTTC. Residues: CASSEAVRIYGYTF.

In this sample, this clone turned up a few times. The chain carries TRBV5-1 and TRBJ2-5, with D possibly TRBD1 on 8 matching bases. CDR1 and CDR2 (germline): SGHRS, YFSETQ. CDR3 length: 15 residues. The V end lost 0 bases, the J end lost 5 bases, and 14 bases lay between the germline ends. CDR3: CASSLVSGTGETQYF. The CDR3 bases are TGCGCCAGCAGCTTGGTCAGCGGGACAGGCGAGACCCAGTACTTC.